The 27 T cell receptor beta chains reported below all come from one sample, sequenced in a study of CD8 T cells in Susac syndrome. Reverse transcription of roughly 0.45 to 1 ug RNA was performed with random hexamers. TCRdb used MiXCR to reprocess the immunoSEQ multiplex PCR reads, holding one entry per CDR3 protein. The profile shows about 440,000 distinct CDR3 sequences, more than 80% of them singletons. The sequenced sample consisted of CD8+ T cells from PBMCs. The receptor set was obtained from a human donor with multiple sclerosis.

The rearrangement uses TRBV24-1 and TRBJ1-2; 7 positions match TRBD1. Germline V gene data show CDR1 as KGHDR and CDR2 as SFDVKD. The CDR3 is made up of 12 amino acids. The J segment lost 10 bases and the V segment lost 2 bases, leaving 3 bases of the junction unmatched. CDR3 loop: CATSDSGGIYTF. CDR3 in DNA: TGTGCCACCAGTGATTCAGGGGGTATCTACACCTTC.

CDR3 DNA sequence: TGCGCCAGCAGCCGTGGGACGGAAGAAGACTACGAGCAGTACTTC. Protein sequence: CASSRGTEEDYEQYF. The J gene is TRBJ2-7, the V gene TRBV5-1; D possibly uses TRBD1 or TRBD2 (5 bases each). CDR1 SGHRS and CDR2 YFSETQ come from the germline V gene. Trimming removed 4 bases from V and 3 bases from J, with 17 bases in between. The CDR3 spans 15 residues.

The rearrangement uses TRBV6-1 and TRBJ2-3; 13 bases map to TRBD2. The CDR3 has 16 amino acids. CDR1 is MNHNS and CDR2 is SASEGT in the germline V gene. V shed 5 bases and J 6 bases; nucleotides not matched to a gene: 8. CDR3 sequence: CASSPGLAGPLDTQYF. The CDR3 DNA reads as TGTGCCAGCAGTCCGGGACTAGCGGGACCGTTGGATACGCAGTATTTT.

This clonotype appeared once. This chain connects TRBV9 to TRBJ2-3; D is uncertain. The ends were cut back, 3 bases at V and 1 base at J, with 9 bases in the middle. Germline values: CDR1 SGDLS, CDR2 YYNGEE. The CDR3 loop spans 14 amino acids. The CDR3 reads CASSDLPRTDTQYF. CDR3 sequence (DNA): TGTGCCAGCAGCGATCTCCCCCGCACAGATACGCAGTATTTT.

The J gene is TRBJ1-2, the V gene TRBV27; no definite D call. CDR3 length equals 18 residues. CDR1 is MNHEY and CDR2 is SMNVEV in the germline V gene (reference sequence). Between the trimmed V and J ends, which lost 5 bases and 4 bases, there was a span of 26 bases. CDR3 DNA: TGTGCCAGCAGTCGAAACACCGGGTACCCATACCTTCTCTATGGCTACACCTTC. Protein product: CASSRNTGYPYLLYGYTF.

This clonotype was seen a single time. The chain carries TRBV20-1 and TRBJ2-1; TRBD2 matches at 7 bases. The V segment lost 0 bases and the J segment 4 bases; nucleotides outside the gene matches: 6. This CDR3 has 15 residues. Germline V gene lookup returns CDR1 DFQATT and CDR2 SNEGSKA (reference sequence). CDR3 in amino acids: CSARDPAGLYNEQFF. CDR3 bases: TGCAGTGCTAGAGATCCAGCGGGGCTTTACAATGAGCAGTTCTTC.

V gene TRBV24-1 combines with J gene TRBJ2-3, with 10 nucleotides matching TRBD2. Germline-derived CDR1 and CDR2 are KGHDR and SFDVKD. With 7 bases clipped from V and 4 bases from J, the junction kept 25 bases outside the gene matches. The CDR3 has 21 amino acids. CDR3 in DNA: TGTGCCACCAGCGGCGGGACAGGCGATGCTCCTCAGCGGGAGGGTGCAGATACGCAGTATTTT. This codes for CATSGGTGDAPQREGADTQYF.

The gene calls are TRBV27 and TRBJ2-7; the match to TRBD1 covers 7 bases. Germline CDR1 is MNHEY and CDR2 is SMNVEV (reference sequence). Losses at the gene ends were 7 bases for V and 1 base for J; bases not matched to a gene: 13. The CDR3 sequence is 16 residues long. Written as DNA, the CDR3 is TGTGCCAGCACCTTAACAGGGACAGACCTTTCCTACGAGCAGTACTTC. This translates into CASTLTGTDLSYEQYF.

The V and J genes are TRBV15 and TRBJ1-5; no clear D. Deletions cut 9 bases from V and 4 bases from J, with 16 bases between. This CDR3 is built from 14 residues. Germline V CDR1 and CDR2: LNHNV, YYDKDF (reference sequence). The CDR3 region is CATATWETNQPQHF. The CDR3 DNA reads as TGTGCCACGGCTACCTGGGAAACGAATCAGCCCCAGCATTTT.

The J gene is TRBJ2-2, the V gene TRBV6-5; D ambiguous. Trimming removed 8 bases from V and 7 bases from J, with 14 bases in between. CDR3 length equals 13 residues. Germline V gene lookup returns CDR1 MNHEY and CDR2 SVGAGI. The CDR3 DNA reads TGTGCCAGCGGGATGGCAGGCCACGGGGAGCTGTTTTTT. Amino acids: CASGMAGHGELFF.

This chain links TRBV29-1 with TRBJ2-7; 8 nucleotides line up with TRBD2. The trim removed 3 bases at V and 0 bases at J, leaving 4 bases unmatched. CDR1 and CDR2 from the germline V gene are SQVTM and ANQGSEA. This CDR3 comprises 14 residues. The CDR3 sequence: CSVDPRGDSYEQYF. The CDR3 bases are TGCAGCGTTGATCCGCGGGGGGACTCCTACGAGCAGTACTTC.

Of note for this clonotype: Relative to the germline gene, one junction end is altered; a read error may explain this. The rearrangement joins TRBV6-1 to TRBJ2-1; either TRBD1 or TRBD2 may fit D (6 bases each). Germline loops: CDR1 MNHNS, CDR2 SASEGT. The CDR3 runs 16 residues. The CDR3 nucleotides read TGTGCCAGCAGTGATGGGGGGCGAAGCTCCTACAATGAGCTGTTCTTC. Its translation: CASSDGGRSSYNELFF.

The chain uses TRBV3-1 and TRBJ2-1; D perhaps matches TRBD2 (6 bases). V lost 4 bases to trimming and J lost 2 bases, with 15 bases between them. The CDR3 loop spans 16 amino acids. Germline CDR1 reads LGHDT; CDR2 reads YNNKEL (reference sequence). The CDR3 region has the DNA TGTGCCAGCAGCCTGCTCCTATTAGCGGCCTACAATGAGCAGTTCTTC. As protein: CASSLLLLAAYNEQFF.

V usage is TRBV2 and J usage is TRBJ2-2, with D unresolved. Trimming stripped 4 bases from V and 3 bases from J, with 12 bases between. This CDR3 region has 15 residues. Germline CDR1 SNHLY, CDR2 FYNNEI. In nucleotides, the CDR3 is TGTGCCAGCAGTGGACGACTGGTATACACCGGGGAGCTGTTTTTT. It specifies CASSGRLVYTGELFF.

This chain links TRBV5-4 with TRBJ1-1, with D unresolved. From germline, CDR1 is SGHNT and CDR2 YYREEE (reference sequence). The V and J ends lost 3 bases and 0 bases respectively, with 6 bases between them. The CDR3 extends over 13 amino acids. The CDR3 loop reads CASSSTMNTEAFF. In DNA, the CDR3 is TGTGCCAGCAGCTCGACAATGAACACTGAAGCTTTCTTT.

V gene TRBV20-1 combines with J gene TRBJ1-5; D perhaps matches TRBD1 (6 bases). The CDR3 is 16 amino acids. Germline V CDR1 and CDR2: DFQATT, SNEGSKA (reference sequence). V lost 4 bases to trimming and J lost 0 bases, with 16 bases between them. The CDR3 sequence is CSATDGQFLSNQPQHF. The CDR3 DNA reads as TGCAGTGCTACCGATGGACAGTTCCTTAGCAATCAGCCCCAGCATTTT.

This clonotype was detected only a few times. The rearrangement uses TRBV11-2 and TRBJ2-7; no definite D call. V dropped 6 bases and J dropped 0 bases, with 12 bases sitting between them. The CDR3 length is 14 residues. The germline CDR1 and CDR2 sequences are SGHAT and FQNNGV. The CDR3 DNA reads as TGTGCCAGCAGTAGCCCAGGAAGCTCCTACGAGCAGTACTTC. It specifies CASSSPGSSYEQYF.

The rearrangement links TRBV28 to TRBJ2-1; 11 bases are a match to TRBD1. Trimming took 5 bases from V and 5 from J; bases not matched to a gene: 5. The CDR3 covers 15 residues. The germline CDR1 and CDR2 sequences are MDHEN and SYDVKM. CDR3 protein: CASSPMDRGHNEQFF. DNA for the CDR3: TGTGCCAGCAGTCCCATGGACAGGGGGCACAATGAGCAGTTCTTC.

This clonotype was observed a few times. J is TRBJ2-7 and V is TRBV10-3; D is ambiguous. This CDR3 spans 15 amino acids. From germline, CDR1 is ENHRY and CDR2 SYGVKD. V lost 0 bases to trimming and J lost 1 base, with 10 bases between them. CDR3 sequence (DNA): TGTGCCATCAGTGAGTCAAGGGAAGGGTCCTACGAGCAGTACTTC. Residues: CAISESREGSYEQYF.

V is TRBV2 and J is TRBJ2-7; D may be TRBD2 (5 bases). Germline assignment: CDR1 SNHLY and CDR2 FYNNEI. CDR3 length equals 16 residues. V was shortened by 7 bases and J by 0 bases, with 19 bases between the two germline ends. The CDR3 sequence is CASTESPRGISYEQYF. The CDR3 nucleotides are TGTGCCAGCACCGAATCTCCACGGGGAATCTCCTACGAGCAGTACTTC.

J is TRBJ2-1 and V is TRBV7-9; 8 positions agree with TRBD2. Trimming took 1 base from V and 4 from J; bases not matched to a gene: 6. This CDR3 comprises 16 residues. Germline V CDR1 and CDR2: SEHNR, FQNEAQ (reference sequence). The CDR3 reads CASSLGGGRLYNEQFF. The CDR3 nucleotides are TGTGCCAGCAGCTTAGGCGGCGGGAGGCTTTACAATGAGCAGTTCTTC.

The chain employs TRBV5-5 and TRBJ1-6, with D tentatively TRBD1 (5 bases). The V and J ends lost 4 bases and 12 bases respectively, with 17 bases between them. Germline V gene sequence: CDR1 SGHKS, CDR2 YYEKEE (reference sequence). This CDR3 is 14 amino acids long. The CDR3 bases are TGTGCCAGCAGCACCCGGGACGGTGGAATACCCCTCCACTTT. Protein product: CASSTRDGGIPLHF.

The chain is built from TRBV4-1 and TRBJ1-2; D is possibly TRBD1 (6 bases). V lost 1 base, J lost 4 bases, and 10 bases lay in between. The CDR3 covers 14 residues. Germline V gives CDR1 MGHRA, CDR2 YSYEKL. This CDR3 reads CASSQALDSYGYTF. The CDR3 region has the DNA TGCGCCAGCAGCCAAGCCTTGGACAGCTATGGCTACACCTTC.

This clonotype has a single count. V gene TRBV4-1 combines with J gene TRBJ1-1; D uncertain. The CDR3 has 14 residues. Trimming removed 0 bases from V and 6 bases from J, with 11 bases in between. Germline V gene sequence: CDR1 MGHRA, CDR2 YSYEKL. Here the CDR3 reads CASSQETSVAEAFF. The CDR3, as DNA: TGCGCCAGCAGCCAAGAGACAAGTGTAGCTGAAGCTTTCTTT.

The chain employs TRBV29-1 and TRBJ1-2; tentatively, D is TRBD1 (5 bases). CDR1 is SQVTM and CDR2 is ANQGSEA in the germline V gene. The length of the CDR3 is 14 residues. Trimming took 4 bases from V and 2 from J, leaving 14 bases between them. The CDR3 coding sequence is TGCAGCGTTGCCCGTCGGGAGGGGAACTATGGCTACACCTTC. This translates into CSVARREGNYGYTF.

The chain recombines TRBV6-4 with TRBJ2-3, with 7 positions matching TRBD2. Looked up from germline, CDR1 is MRHNA and CDR2 is SNTAGT. The CDR3 runs 15 residues. The ends lost 5 bases at V and 6 bases at J; junction bases unmatched: 11. In nucleotides, the CDR3 is TGTGCCAGCAGTTTTACTAGCGAGCCCTCCGATACGCAGTATTTT. This gives the protein CASSFTSEPSDTQYF.

The rearrangement links TRBV24-1 to TRBJ2-4, with D perhaps matching TRBD2 (5 bases). Trimming removed 4 bases from V and 0 bases from J, with 9 bases in between. The CDR3 loop spans 15 amino acids. Germline lookup yields CDR1 KGHDR and CDR2 SFDVKD. The CDR3 sequence is CATSDTGLAKNIQYF. The CDR3 coding sequence is TGTGCCACCAGTGACACCGGACTAGCCAAAAACATTCAGTACTTC.